This T cell receptor (beta chain) is from a study of T-cell reconstitution after alpha-beta-depleted transplantation in children. This clonotype was counted many times. J lost 3 bases, V lost 5 bases, and 4 bases had no gene match. Germline V gene data show CDR1 as MDHEN and CDR2 as SYDVKM. CDR3 length: 14 amino acids. Unique molecular identifiers were used in preparing the TCRbeta library. Each CDR3 protein gets one entry after TCRdb re-called the PCR reads with MiXCR. The sample includes hundreds of thousands of distinct CDR3 sequences, 15% to 20% of them seen just once. The sample consisted of PBMCs from the stem cell graft donor, taken from the stem cell graft. The gene calls are TRBV28 and TRBJ2-3; 8 bases are shared with TRBD2. The origin of this receptor is a human donor who donated a stem cell graft to a child with acute myeloid leukemia. The CDR3 DNA follows: TGTGCCAGCAGTCGGGGGGGGACGACAGATACGCAGTATTTT. It encodes CASSRGGTTDTQYF.